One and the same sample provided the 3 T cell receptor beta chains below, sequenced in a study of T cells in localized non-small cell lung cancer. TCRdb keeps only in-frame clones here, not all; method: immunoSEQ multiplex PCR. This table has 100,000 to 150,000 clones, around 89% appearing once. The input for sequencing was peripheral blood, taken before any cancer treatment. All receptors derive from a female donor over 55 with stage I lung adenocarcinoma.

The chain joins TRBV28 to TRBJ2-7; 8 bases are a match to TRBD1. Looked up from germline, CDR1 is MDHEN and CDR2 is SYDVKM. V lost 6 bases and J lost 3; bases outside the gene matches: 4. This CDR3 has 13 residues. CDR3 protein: CASREGQVYEQYF. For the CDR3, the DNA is TGTGCCAGCAGGGAGGGACAGGTCTACGAGCAGTACTTC.

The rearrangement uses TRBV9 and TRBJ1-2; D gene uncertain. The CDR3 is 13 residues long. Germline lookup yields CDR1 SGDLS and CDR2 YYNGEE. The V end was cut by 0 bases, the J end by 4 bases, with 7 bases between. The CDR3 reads CASSVVTFYGYTF. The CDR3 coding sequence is TGTGCCAGCAGCGTAGTGACCTTCTATGGCTACACCTTC.

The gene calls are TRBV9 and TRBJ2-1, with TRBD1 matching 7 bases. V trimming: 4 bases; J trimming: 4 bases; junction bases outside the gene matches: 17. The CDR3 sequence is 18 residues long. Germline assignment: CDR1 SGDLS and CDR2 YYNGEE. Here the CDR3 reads CASSPGWDRSSWYNEQFF. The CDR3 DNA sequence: TGTGCCAGCAGCCCCGGATGGGACAGATCCTCCTGGTACAATGAGCAGTTCTTC. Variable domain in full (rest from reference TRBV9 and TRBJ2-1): DSGVTQTPKHLITATGQRVTLRCSPRSGDLSVYWYQQSLDQGLQFLIQYYNGEERAKGNILERFSAQQFPDLHSELNLSSLELGDSALYFCASSPGWDRSSWYNEQFFGPGTRLTVL.